This T cell receptor (beta chain) is from a study of OX40 agonist ivuxolimab in advanced cancers. A note on this clone: No antigen is known for it.

Using immunoSEQ multiplex PCR, the repertoire was profiled, and TCRdb retains in-frame clones only, with some absent. This table holds about 88,000 clones, around 85% found once. Trimming left V 0 bases short and J 2 bases short, with 14 bases between. The length of the CDR3 is 16 residues. CDR1 and CDR2 from the germline V gene are MNHEY and SVGAGI. Whole-study results and caveats: CD4+ T cells averaged fewer expanded clones than CD8+ T cells. There was clonal expansion of CD4+ and CD8+ blood T cells by week 6 at 0.1 to 3.0 mg/kg.

Sequencing used CD4+ or CD8+ T cells sorted from blood, obtained in a trial of the OX40 agonist ivuxolimab. The sequence derives from an adult with an advanced solid tumor such as melanoma, head and neck, liver or kidney cancer. The chain is built from TRBV6-5 and TRBJ2-7; TRBD1 might be the D (5 bases). CDR3 nucleotides: TGTGCCAGCAGTTACTCAAGGGGAAAGGGGACCTACGAGCAGTACTTC. Amino acid sequence: CASSYSRGKGTYEQYF.